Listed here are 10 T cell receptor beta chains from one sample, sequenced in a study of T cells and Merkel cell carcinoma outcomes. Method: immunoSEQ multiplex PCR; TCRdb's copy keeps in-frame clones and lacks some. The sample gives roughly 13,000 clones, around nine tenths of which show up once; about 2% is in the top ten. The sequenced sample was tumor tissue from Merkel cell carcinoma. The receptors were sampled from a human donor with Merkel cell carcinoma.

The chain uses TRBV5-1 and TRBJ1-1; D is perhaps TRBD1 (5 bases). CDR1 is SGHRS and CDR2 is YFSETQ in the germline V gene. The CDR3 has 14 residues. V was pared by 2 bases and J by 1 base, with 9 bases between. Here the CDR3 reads CASSFLGGNTEAFF. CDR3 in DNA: TGCGCCAGCAGCTTCCTGGGGGGGAACACTGAAGCTTTCTTT.

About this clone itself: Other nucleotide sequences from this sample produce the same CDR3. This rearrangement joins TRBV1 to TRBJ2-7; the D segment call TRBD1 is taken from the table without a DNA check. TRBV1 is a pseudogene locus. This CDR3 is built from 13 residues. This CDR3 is CTSSQHRGSEQYF. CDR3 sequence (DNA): TGCACCAGCAGCCAACACAGGGGATCCGAGCAATACTTC.

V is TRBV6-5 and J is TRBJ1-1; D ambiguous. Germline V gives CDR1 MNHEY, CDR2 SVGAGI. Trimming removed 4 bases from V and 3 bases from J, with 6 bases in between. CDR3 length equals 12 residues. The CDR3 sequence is CASSFGHTEAFF. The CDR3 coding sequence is TGTGCCAGCAGTTTCGGACACACTGAAGCTTTCTTT.

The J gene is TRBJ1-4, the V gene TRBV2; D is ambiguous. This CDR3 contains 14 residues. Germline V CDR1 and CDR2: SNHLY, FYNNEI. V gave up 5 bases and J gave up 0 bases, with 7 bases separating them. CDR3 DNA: TGTGCCAGCAGTATCTCTGCAACTAATGAAAAACTGTTTTTT. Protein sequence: CASSISATNEKLFF.

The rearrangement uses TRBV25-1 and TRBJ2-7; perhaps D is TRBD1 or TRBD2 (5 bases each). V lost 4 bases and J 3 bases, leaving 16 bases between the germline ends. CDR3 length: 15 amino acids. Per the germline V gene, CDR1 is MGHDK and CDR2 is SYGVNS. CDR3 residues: CASSAHGAAYYEQYF. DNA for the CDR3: TGTGCCAGCAGTGCGCACGGGGCCGCTTACTACGAGCAGTACTTC.

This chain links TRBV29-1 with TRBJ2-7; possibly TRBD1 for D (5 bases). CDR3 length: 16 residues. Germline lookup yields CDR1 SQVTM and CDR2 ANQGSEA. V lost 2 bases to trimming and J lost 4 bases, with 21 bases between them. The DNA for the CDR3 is TGCAGCGTTGAATTAGGCAGGGCAGGCCACTCATACGAGCAGTACTTC. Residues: CSVELGRAGHSYEQYF.

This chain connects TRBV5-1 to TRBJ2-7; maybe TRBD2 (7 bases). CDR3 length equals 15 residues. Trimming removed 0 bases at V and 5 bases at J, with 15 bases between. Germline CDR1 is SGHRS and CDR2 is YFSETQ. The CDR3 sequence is CASSLANVGGDEQYF. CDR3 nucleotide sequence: TGCGCCAGCAGCTTGGCCAACGTAGGGGGGGACGAGCAGTACTTC.

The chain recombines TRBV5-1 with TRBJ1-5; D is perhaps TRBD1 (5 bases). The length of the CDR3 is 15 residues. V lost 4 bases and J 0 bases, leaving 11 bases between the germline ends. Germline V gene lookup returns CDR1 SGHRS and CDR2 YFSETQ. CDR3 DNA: TGCGCCAGCAGCCTGGGGGTCGATAGCAATCAGCCCCAGCATTTT. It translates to CASSLGVDSNQPQHF.

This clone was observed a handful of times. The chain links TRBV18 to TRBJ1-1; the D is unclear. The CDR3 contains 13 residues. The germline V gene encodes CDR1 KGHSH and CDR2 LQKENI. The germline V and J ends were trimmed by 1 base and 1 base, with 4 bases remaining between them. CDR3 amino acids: CASSPQGNTEAFF. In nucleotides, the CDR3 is TGTGCCAGCTCACCACAGGGGAACACTGAAGCTTTCTTT.

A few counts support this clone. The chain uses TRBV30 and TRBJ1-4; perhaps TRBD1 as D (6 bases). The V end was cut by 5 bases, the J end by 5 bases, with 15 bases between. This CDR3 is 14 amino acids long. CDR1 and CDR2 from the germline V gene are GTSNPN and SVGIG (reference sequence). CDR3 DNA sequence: TGTGCCTGGGGTTTCGGACAGACGAATGAAAAACTGTTTTTT. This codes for CAWGFGQTNEKLFF.